The T cell receptor beta chain described here comes from a study of T cell changes during pregnancy in multiple sclerosis. CDR1 and CDR2 from the germline V gene are MNHNS and SASEGT. V was pared by 4 bases and J by 0 bases, with 19 bases between. The CDR3 loop spans 17 amino acids. This clone was seen more than once but under ten times. TCRdb's copy holds only in-frame clones and misses some; the assay was immunoSEQ multiplex PCR. The data hold tens of thousands of clones, with 90% to 95% observed a single time. The sample here was peripheral blood, taken in the third trimester of pregnancy. The chain combines TRBV6-1 with TRBJ2-7; D is possibly TRBD2 (5 bases). The receptor's source is a female donor in good health, enrolled as a control in a pregnancy study. CDR3 bases: TGTGCCAGCAGTGGCTCCCTTGGACTCCGGAGCTCCTACGAGCAGTACTTC. It translates to CASSGSLGLRSSYEQYF.